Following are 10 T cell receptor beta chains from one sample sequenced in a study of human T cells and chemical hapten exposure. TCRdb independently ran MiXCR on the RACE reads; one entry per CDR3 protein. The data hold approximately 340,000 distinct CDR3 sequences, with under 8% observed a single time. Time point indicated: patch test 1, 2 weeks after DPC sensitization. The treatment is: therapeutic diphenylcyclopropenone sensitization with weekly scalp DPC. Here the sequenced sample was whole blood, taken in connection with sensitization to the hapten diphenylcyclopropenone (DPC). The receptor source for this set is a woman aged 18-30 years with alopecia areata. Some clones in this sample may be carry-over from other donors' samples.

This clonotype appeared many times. The DNA of the CDR3 is TGTGCCAGCACCCTAGGACTAGCGGGGTACAATGAGCAGTTCTTC. This encodes CASTLGLAGYNEQFF. The chain recombines TRBV6-2 or TRBV6-3 with TRBJ2-1; TRBD2 matches at 12 bases. Germline CDR1 MNHEY, CDR2 SVGEGT. Germline trimming cut 7 bases from V and 4 bases from J; bases unmatched to any gene: 5. This CDR3 is 15 amino acids long.

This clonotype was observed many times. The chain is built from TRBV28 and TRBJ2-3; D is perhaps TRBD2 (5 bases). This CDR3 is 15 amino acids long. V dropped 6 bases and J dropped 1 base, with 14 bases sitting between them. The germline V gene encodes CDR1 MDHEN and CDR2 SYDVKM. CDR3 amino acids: CASRPRLGGTDTQYF. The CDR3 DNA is TGTGCCAGCAGGCCCCGACTCGGGGGCACAGATACGCAGTATTTT. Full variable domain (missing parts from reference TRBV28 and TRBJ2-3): DVKVTQSSRYLVKRTGEKVFLECVQDMDHENMFWYRQDPGLGLRLIYFSYDVKMKEKGDIPEGYSVSREKKERFSLILESASTNQTSMYLCASRPRLGGTDTQYFGPGTRLTVL.

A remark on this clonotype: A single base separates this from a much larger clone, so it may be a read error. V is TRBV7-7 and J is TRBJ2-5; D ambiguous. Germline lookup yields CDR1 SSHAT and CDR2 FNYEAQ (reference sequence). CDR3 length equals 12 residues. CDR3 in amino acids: CANSSLKETQYF. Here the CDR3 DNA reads TGTGCTAACAGCTCGCTAAAGGAGACCCAGTACTTC.

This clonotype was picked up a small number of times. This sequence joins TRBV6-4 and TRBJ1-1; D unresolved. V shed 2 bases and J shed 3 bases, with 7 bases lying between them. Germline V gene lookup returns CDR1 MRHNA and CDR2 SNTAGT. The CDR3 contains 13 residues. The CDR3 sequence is CASSDRSHTEAFF. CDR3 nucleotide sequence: TGTGCCAGCAGTGACCGCAGCCACACTGAAGCTTTCTTT.

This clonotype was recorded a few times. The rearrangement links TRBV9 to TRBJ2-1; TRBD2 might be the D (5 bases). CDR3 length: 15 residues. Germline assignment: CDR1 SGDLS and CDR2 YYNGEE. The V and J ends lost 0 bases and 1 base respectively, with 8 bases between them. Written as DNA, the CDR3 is TGTGCCAGCAGCGTAGGGGAGAGTTCCTACAATGAGCAGTTCTTC. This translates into CASSVGESSYNEQFF.

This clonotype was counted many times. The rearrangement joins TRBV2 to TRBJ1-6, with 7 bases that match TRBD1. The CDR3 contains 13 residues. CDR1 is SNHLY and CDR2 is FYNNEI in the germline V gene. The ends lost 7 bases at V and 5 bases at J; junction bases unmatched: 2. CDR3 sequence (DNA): TGTGCCAGCATGGGACAGCATAATTCACCCCTCCACTTT. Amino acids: CASMGQHNSPLHF.

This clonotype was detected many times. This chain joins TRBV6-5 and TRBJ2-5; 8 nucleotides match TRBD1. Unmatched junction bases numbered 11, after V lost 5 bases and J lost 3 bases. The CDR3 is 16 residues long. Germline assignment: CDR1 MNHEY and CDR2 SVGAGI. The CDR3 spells CASSATTGAAEETQYF. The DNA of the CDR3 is TGTGCCAGCAGTGCCACGACAGGGGCCGCCGAAGAGACCCAGTACTTC.

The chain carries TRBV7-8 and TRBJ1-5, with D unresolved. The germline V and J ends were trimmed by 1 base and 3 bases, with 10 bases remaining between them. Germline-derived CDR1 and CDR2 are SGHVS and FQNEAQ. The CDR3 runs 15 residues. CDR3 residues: CASSLDGFYNQPQHF. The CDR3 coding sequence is TGTGCCAGCAGCTTAGACGGGTTTTACAATCAGCCCCAGCATTTT.

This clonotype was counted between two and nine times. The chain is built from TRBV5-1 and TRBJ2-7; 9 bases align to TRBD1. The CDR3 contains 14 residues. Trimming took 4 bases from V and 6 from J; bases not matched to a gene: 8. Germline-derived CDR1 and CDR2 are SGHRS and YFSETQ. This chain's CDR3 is CASSSPGTGTEQYF. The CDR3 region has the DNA TGCGCCAGCAGCAGTCCCGGGACAGGGACCGAGCAGTACTTC.

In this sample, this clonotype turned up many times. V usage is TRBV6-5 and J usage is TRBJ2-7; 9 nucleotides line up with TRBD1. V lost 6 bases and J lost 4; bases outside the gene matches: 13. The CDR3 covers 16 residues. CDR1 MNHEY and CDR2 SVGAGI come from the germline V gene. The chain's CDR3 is CASRLNSGTGLYEQYF. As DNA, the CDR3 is TGTGCCAGCAGACTCAACTCCGGGACAGGGCTTTACGAGCAGTACTTC.